This T cell receptor (beta chain) derives from a study of blood T cell repertoires in COVID-19. Study summary: Acute-phase and convalescent COVID-19 samples originated in the United States, Italy and Spain. T cells, B-cell-depleted T cells, or PBMCs provided the cDNA or gDNA that served as material.

Germline values: CDR1 KGHDR, CDR2 SFDVKD. The CDR3 runs 12 residues. The germline V and J ends were trimmed by 5 bases and 8 bases, with 11 bases remaining between them. The authors' processing: Estimation of nucleated cell counts was performed using reference gene primer amplification. Produced via immunoSEQ multiplex PCR; TCRdb's table is partial and in-frame only. V, J and clone size reflect that table, while D and trimming were determined from the DNA. Of some 200,000 clones in the sample, just under 90% were seen once. Sequenced sample: peripheral blood. The genes are TRBV24-1 and TRBJ1-1, with TRBD1 as a possible D gene (5 bases). This TCR came from a man aged 18 to 29 with active or convalescent COVID-19. The CDR3 sequence is CATSGETDEAFF. Written as DNA, the CDR3 is TGTGCCACCAGTGGAGAGACAGACGAAGCTTTCTTT.